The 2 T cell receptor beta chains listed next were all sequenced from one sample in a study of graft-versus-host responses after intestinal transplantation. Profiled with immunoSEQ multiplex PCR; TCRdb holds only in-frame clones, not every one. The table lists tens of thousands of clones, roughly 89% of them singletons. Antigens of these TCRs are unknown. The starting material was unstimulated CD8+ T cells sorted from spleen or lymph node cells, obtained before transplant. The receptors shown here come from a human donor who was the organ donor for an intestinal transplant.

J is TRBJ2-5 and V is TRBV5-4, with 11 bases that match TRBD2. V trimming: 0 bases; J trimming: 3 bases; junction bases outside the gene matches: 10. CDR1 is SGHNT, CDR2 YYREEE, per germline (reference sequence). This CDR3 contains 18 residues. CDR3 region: CASSLGIYGLAGEETQYF. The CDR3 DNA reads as TGTGCCAGCAGCTTGGGCATCTACGGACTAGCGGGTGAAGAGACCCAGTACTTC.

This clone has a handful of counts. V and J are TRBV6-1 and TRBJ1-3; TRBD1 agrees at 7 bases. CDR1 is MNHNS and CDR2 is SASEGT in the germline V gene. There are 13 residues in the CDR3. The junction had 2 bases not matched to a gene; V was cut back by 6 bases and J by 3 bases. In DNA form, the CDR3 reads TGTGCCAGCAGGGGACAGAATGGAAACACCATATATTTT. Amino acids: CASRGQNGNTIYF.